These 30 T cell receptor beta chains originate from one sample sequenced in a study of blood T cell repertoires in COVID-19. Only in-frame clones appear in the TCRdb table, and some are missing; sequencing was by immunoSEQ multiplex PCR. The sample lists 200,000 to 250,000 clones; over 75% were seen once. Sequenced input: PBMCs or T cells enriched from blood (not recorded which). The receptors derive from a man aged 35 to 55 who had recovered from COVID-19.

The chain combines TRBV7-9 with TRBJ1-2, with D perhaps matching TRBD1 (5 bases). CDR3 length equals 13 residues. V dropped 2 bases and J dropped 6 bases, with 10 bases sitting between them. Germline CDR1 SEHNR, CDR2 FQNEAQ (reference sequence). CDR3 sequence: CASSLLAGNGYTF. CDR3 in DNA: TGTGCCAGCAGCTTATTGGCAGGGAATGGCTACACCTTC.

V is TRBV5-1 and J is TRBJ1-1; 8 positions agree with TRBD1. The CDR3 runs 16 residues. The junction had 6 bases not matched to a gene; V was cut back by 1 base and J by 1 base. CDR1 is SGHRS and CDR2 is YFSETQ in the germline V gene. CDR3 DNA sequence: TGCGCCAGCAGCTTGATAGGACAGGGTGAGAACACTGAAGCTTTCTTT. Protein sequence: CASSLIGQGENTEAFF.

Note on this clone: One end of the junction is discordant with germline, which a read error may explain. The chain couples TRBV2 to TRBJ2-7, with D maybe TRBD2 (6 bases). CDR1 is SNHLY and CDR2 is FYNNEI in the germline V gene. The CDR3 has 11 amino acids. This CDR3 reads CASSDYGGLHF. CDR3 DNA sequence: TGTGCCAGCAGTGATTACGGAGGGCTTCACTTC.

The CDR3 reads CASSQEQGPYEQYF. In nucleotides, the CDR3 is TGCGCCAGCAGCCAAGAGCAGGGGCCCTACGAGCAGTACTTC. The chain couples TRBV4-1 to TRBJ2-7; a weak D match, TRBD1 (6 bases). V was shortened by 0 bases and J by 2 bases, with 8 bases between the two germline ends. The CDR3 is made up of 14 amino acids. CDR1 and CDR2 from the germline V gene are MGHRA and YSYEKL.

The chain joins TRBV28 to TRBJ2-2; D not resolved. CDR1 and CDR2 from the germline V gene are MDHEN and SYDVKM. This CDR3 is built from 13 residues. Trimming removed 10 bases at V and 3 bases at J, with 12 bases between. This CDR3 reads CATGRKDTGELFF. The CDR3 DNA follows: TGTGCCACCGGCAGGAAGGACACCGGGGAGCTGTTTTTT.

Concerning this clone: Different DNA sequences within this sample yield the same CDR3. This chain joins TRBV5-5 and TRBJ1-1; TRBD1 aligns across 7 bases. There are 13 residues in the CDR3. V was pared by 3 bases and J by 3 bases, with 2 bases of the junction left unmatched. Germline CDR1 SGHKS, CDR2 YYEKEE (reference sequence). The DNA of the CDR3 is TGTGCCAGCAGCTCCCAGGGGGACACTGAAGCTTTCTTT. Translated, it gives CASSSQGDTEAFF.

This clone was seen only once. V and J are TRBV28 and TRBJ2-7, with D tentatively TRBD2 (5 bases). The V end lost 5 bases, the J end lost 3 bases, and 8 bases lay between the germline ends. The length of the CDR3 is 12 residues. The germline V gene encodes CDR1 MDHEN and CDR2 SYDVKM. In DNA form, the CDR3 reads TGTGCCAGCAGTCCGGGGTTCTACGAGCAGTACTTC. This encodes CASSPGFYEQYF.

The V call is TRBV2, the J call TRBJ2-7, with TRBD2 matching 9 bases. The CDR3 extends over 13 amino acids. CDR1 is SNHLY, CDR2 FYNNEI, per germline. V gave up 5 bases and J gave up 5 bases; unmatched junction bases: 4. The CDR3, as DNA: TGTGCCAGCAGTCGACTAGCGGCGGACGAGCAGTACTTC. It specifies CASSRLAADEQYF.

This chain connects TRBV27 to TRBJ1-3, with 7 bases aligning to TRBD1. The CDR3 sequence is 14 residues long. V was pared by 8 bases and J by 5 bases, with 9 bases of the junction left unmatched. Germline assignment: CDR1 MNHEY and CDR2 SMNVEV (reference sequence). CDR3 residues: CASAITGERNTIYF. CDR3 nucleotides: TGTGCCAGCGCCATCACAGGGGAACGAAACACCATATATTTT.

The rearrangement joins TRBV6-5 to TRBJ2-3; D remains ambiguous. This CDR3 spans 13 amino acids. V lost 1 base, J lost 2 bases, and 4 bases lay in between. Per the germline V gene, CDR1 is MNHEY and CDR2 is SVGAGI. CDR3 in amino acids: CASSYYSTDTQYF. The CDR3 DNA follows: TGTGCCAGCAGTTACTACTCCACAGATACGCAGTATTTT.

The chain couples TRBV7-2 to TRBJ2-7; perhaps TRBD2 as D (5 bases). The CDR3 consists of 15 residues. V was shortened by 3 bases and J by 3 bases, with 15 bases between the two germline ends. Germline CDR1 SGHTA, CDR2 FQGNSA. The CDR3 sequence is CASSFVGAPDYEQYF. Written as DNA, the CDR3 is TGTGCCAGCAGCTTTGTGGGAGCGCCCGACTACGAGCAGTACTTC.

V usage is TRBV30 and J usage is TRBJ2-3, with 9 bases matching TRBD2. The CDR3 spans 17 residues. Germline V lookup: CDR1 GTSNPN, CDR2 SVGIG (reference sequence). The V and J ends lost 2 bases and 0 bases, in that order; junction bases with no gene match: 9. This chain's CDR3 is CAWSFGGRVPSTDTQYF. The DNA of the CDR3 is TGTGCCTGGAGTTTCGGCGGGAGGGTGCCTAGCACAGATACGCAGTATTTT.

This clone was counted a single time. The V call is TRBV7-6, the J call TRBJ2-7; D might be TRBD2 (6 bases). Trimming shortened V by 1 base and J by 7 bases, and 17 bases separated the two germline ends. This CDR3 contains 15 residues. Germline CDR1 is SGHVS and CDR2 is FNYEAQ. This chain's CDR3 is CASSLGQGGLGEQYF. In nucleotides, the CDR3 is TGTGCCAGCAGCTTAGGCCAGGGAGGTCTAGGGGAGCAGTACTTC. The variable domain in full, completed from reference TRBV7-6 and TRBJ2-7, reads GAGVSQSPRYKVTKRGQDVALRCDPISGHVSLYWYRQALGQGPEFLTYFNYEAQQDKSGLPNDRFSAERPEGSISTLTIQRTEQRDSAMYRCASSLGQGGLGEQYFGPGTRLTVT.

The chain uses TRBV28 and TRBJ2-7, with 7 nucleotides matching TRBD1. The CDR3 loop spans 15 amino acids. Trimming removed 1 base from V and 6 bases from J; junction bases left unmatched: 9. The germline CDR1 and CDR2 sequences are MDHEN and SYDVKM. In nucleotides, the CDR3 is TGTGCCAGCAGTTTATCACACAGGGGTGCGGGCGAGCAGTACTTC. Its protein is CASSLSHRGAGEQYF.

The chain links TRBV6-5 to TRBJ2-1; 12 bases are a match to TRBD2. The CDR3 has 12 residues. Unmatched junction bases numbered 10, after V lost 11 bases and J lost 14 bases. Germline-derived CDR1 and CDR2 are MNHEY and SVGAGI. Here the CDR3 DNA reads TGTGCCGTTGGGCGACTAGCGGGAGAAAAGTTCTTC. It encodes CAVGRLAGEKFF.

The rearrangement links TRBV4-2 to TRBJ2-3; D perhaps matches TRBD2 (7 bases). This CDR3 comprises 16 residues. From germline, CDR1 is LGHNA and CDR2 YNFKEQ. The V and J ends lost 1 base and 5 bases respectively, with 16 bases between them. The CDR3: CASSQGAGASGDTQYF. The CDR3 coding sequence is TGTGCCAGCAGCCAAGGCGCGGGGGCCTCAGGAGATACGCAGTATTTT.

This chain joins TRBV2 and TRBJ2-1, with TRBD1 identical over 8 bases. This CDR3 has 14 residues. The junction had 4 bases not matched to a gene; V was cut back by 7 bases and J by 2 bases. Germline loops: CDR1 SNHLY, CDR2 FYNNEI. This CDR3 is CASIWDRTYNEQFF. CDR3 DNA: TGTGCCAGCATTTGGGACAGGACCTACAATGAGCAGTTCTTC.

Comments on this clone: Other DNA sequences in the sample encode the same CDR3. The chain uses TRBV7-9 and TRBJ2-5; D is unclear. V was clipped by 8 bases and J by 4 bases, with 5 bases between them. CDR1 is SEHNR, CDR2 FQNEAQ, per germline (reference sequence). This CDR3 comprises 10 residues. The CDR3: CASGRETQYF. Written as DNA, the CDR3 is TGTGCCAGCGGTAGAGAGACCCAGTACTTC.

The chain carries TRBV9 and TRBJ1-1, with 7 positions matching TRBD1. The germline V gene has CDR1 SGDLS and CDR2 YYNGEE. V lost 4 bases, J lost 3 bases, and 15 bases stayed unmatched. This CDR3 is 17 amino acids long. This CDR3 reads CASSQGGRTVQDTEAFF. In nucleotides, the CDR3 is TGTGCCAGCAGCCAGGGGGGCAGAACTGTTCAGGACACTGAAGCTTTCTTT.

The chain combines TRBV5-1 with TRBJ2-3; possible D gene TRBD1, 6 bases. CDR1 and CDR2 (germline): SGHRS, YFSETQ. Trimming shortened V by 0 bases and J by 7 bases, and 15 bases separated the two germline ends. There are 15 residues in the CDR3. For the CDR3, the DNA is TGCGCCAGCAGCTTGGAGGTGGTTCAGGGGAATACGCAGTATTTT. Translation: CASSLEVVQGNTQYF.

The CDR3 sequence is CASSEPQVAGIIEQYF. CDR3 bases: TGTGCCAGCAGTGAACCCCAGGTAGCGGGAATAATCGAGCAGTACTTC. V usage is TRBV6-1 and J usage is TRBJ2-7; 8 nucleotides match TRBD2. The CDR3 extends over 16 amino acids. Germline CDR1 and CDR2: MNHNS and SASEGT. The trim removed 2 bases at V and 6 bases at J, leaving 12 bases unmatched.

V usage is TRBV6-6 and J usage is TRBJ1-1; 9 nucleotides match TRBD1. Losses at the gene ends were 5 bases for V and 8 bases for J; bases not matched to a gene: 9. The germline V gene encodes CDR1 MNHNY and CDR2 SVGAGI (reference sequence). The CDR3 has 14 amino acids. Here the CDR3 DNA reads TGTGCCAGCAGTCGATCCGGGACAGGGAGCGAAGCTTTCTTT. This sequence encodes CASSRSGTGSEAFF.

This rearrangement joins TRBV2 to TRBJ2-6, with no clear D. In germline, CDR1 is SNHLY, CDR2 FYNNEI. The CDR3 has 13 residues. V was cut by 6 bases and J by 0 bases, with 3 bases left in between. The CDR3: CASSISGANVLTF. The CDR3 region has the DNA TGTGCCAGCAGCATCTCTGGGGCCAACGTCCTGACTTTC.

V gene TRBV12-3 or TRBV12-4 combines with J gene TRBJ1-2; no reliable D call. CDR3 length: 12 residues. Trimming pared 6 bases from V and 3 bases from J, leaving 8 bases between. CDR3 protein: CASSRIHYGYTF. The CDR3 DNA is TGTGCCAGCAGCAGGATCCACTATGGCTACACCTTC.

The V gene is TRBV19, the J gene TRBJ1-5; TRBD1 agrees at 10 bases. Germline CDR1 LNHDA, CDR2 SQIVND (reference sequence). This CDR3 is built from 15 residues. V shed 3 bases, J shed 4 bases, and the junction held 3 bases outside the gene matches. This CDR3 reads CASSIWTGGNQPQHF. The CDR3 DNA reads as TGTGCCAGTAGTATCTGGACAGGGGGAAATCAGCCCCAGCATTTT.

This chain uses TRBV27 with TRBJ1-2; 9 nucleotides agree with TRBD1. Germline values: CDR1 MNHEY, CDR2 SMNVEV (reference sequence). After removal of 8 bases from V and 5 bases from J, the junction contained 6 bases not matched to a gene. The CDR3 totals 13 residues. The CDR3 here is CASGQGKGYGYTF. For the CDR3, the DNA is TGTGCCAGCGGACAGGGGAAGGGGTATGGCTACACCTTC.

The rearrangement joins TRBV7-2 to TRBJ2-7; 9 bases line up with TRBD1. The germline CDR1 and CDR2 sequences are SGHTA and FQGNSA. This CDR3 spans 14 amino acids. The J segment lost 5 bases and the V segment lost 5 bases, leaving 7 bases of the junction unmatched. CDR3 protein: CASSSGDRVHEQYF. The CDR3 bases are TGTGCCAGCAGCAGCGGGGACAGGGTCCACGAGCAGTACTTC.

The chain is built from TRBV6-6 and TRBJ1-5, with unresolved D. V lost 2 bases, J lost 10 bases, and 9 bases lay in between. There are 12 residues in the CDR3. Germline V gives CDR1 MNHNY, CDR2 SVGAGI (reference sequence). Here the CDR3 DNA reads TGTGCCAGCAGTTACGATGACTTACCCCAGCATTTT. Translated: CASSYDDLPQHF.

This chain links TRBV5-1 with TRBJ2-3; 8 bases fit TRBD1. This CDR3 region has 16 residues. J was trimmed by 4 bases and V by 2 bases; bases with no gene match: 9. CDR1 is SGHRS and CDR2 is YFSETQ in the germline V gene. CDR3 residues: CASSFRTGSQADTQYF. The CDR3 DNA follows: TGCGCCAGCAGCTTCAGGACAGGGTCACAGGCAGATACGCAGTATTTT.

This rearrangement joins TRBV30 to TRBJ1-2, with 7 bases fitting TRBD1. Germline V gene data show CDR1 as GTSNPN and CDR2 as SVGIG (reference sequence). With V trimmed by 2 bases and J by 7 bases, 13 bases remained unmatched. The CDR3 contains 15 residues. Written as DNA, the CDR3 is TGTGCCTGGAGTCACCTGGACAGGTACGCAAGTGGCTACACCTTC. This gives the protein CAWSHLDRYASGYTF.